Presented here are 14 T cell receptor beta chains from one specimen sequenced in a study of chemoradiotherapy in HPV16-positive cancers. TCRdb's table, derived via immunoSEQ multiplex PCR, lists solely in-frame clones and lacks some. In the table there are several thousand clones, almost 80% of which are singletons. Collection of the sample occurred from a patient who underwent chemoradiotherapy. The receptors shown here come from a human donor with HPV-associated anogenital cancer.

This clone was observed once. This chain links TRBV5-5 with TRBJ2-2, with D hard to call. The CDR3 sequence is 14 residues long. Germline CDR1 and CDR2: SGHKS and YYEKEE (reference sequence). V was clipped by 2 bases and J by 6 bases, with 11 bases between them. CDR3 loop: CASSFKVGSGELFF. CDR3 DNA: TGTGCCAGCAGCTTTAAGGTAGGTTCCGGGGAGCTGTTTTTT.

The chain carries TRBV2 and TRBJ1-1, with a weak D call TRBD1 (5 bases). V lost 6 bases, J lost 0 bases, and 11 bases lay in between. Germline CDR1 SNHLY, CDR2 FYNNEI. This CDR3 contains 14 residues. The CDR3: CASSGTLMNTEAFF. CDR3 nucleotide sequence: TGTGCCAGCAGCGGGACTCTCATGAACACTGAAGCTTTCTTT.

The DNA for the CDR3 is TGTGCCAGCGCGAAAACGGCCAACAGGGAGAACACTGAAGCTTTCTTT. As protein: CASAKTANRENTEAFF. This chain links TRBV7-9 with TRBJ1-1, with a weak D call TRBD1 (6 bases). The length of the CDR3 is 16 residues. Germline loops: CDR1 SEHNR, CDR2 FQNEAQ (reference sequence). The ends were cut back, 8 bases at V and 1 base at J, with 20 bases in the middle.

The gene calls are TRBV30 and TRBJ1-2; D is uncertain. Trimming cost V 0 bases and J 8 bases, with 19 bases left between them. CDR3 length equals 15 residues. Looked up from germline, CDR1 is GTSNPN and CDR2 is SVGIG (reference sequence). The CDR3 DNA reads TGTGCCTGGAGTGTATTGTACTGGGGATATGAGGGCTACACCTTC. Residues: CAWSVLYWGYEGYTF.

The rearrangement uses TRBV28 and TRBJ1-5; no definite D call. V lost 6 bases to trimming and J lost 1 base, with 4 bases between them. Germline V gives CDR1 MDHEN, CDR2 SYDVKM. The CDR3 sequence is 12 residues long. The CDR3 sequence is CASRGSNQPQHF. CDR3 nucleotides: TGTGCCAGCAGGGGAAGCAATCAGCCCCAGCATTTT.

The chain carries TRBV6-6 and TRBJ1-1; 8 bases line up with TRBD1. Germline values: CDR1 MNHNY, CDR2 SVGAGI (reference sequence). V shed 6 bases, J shed 4 bases, and the junction held 7 bases outside the gene matches. The CDR3 is made up of 14 amino acids. DNA of the CDR3: TGTGCCAGCAGCCTCGGACAGGGAATCACTGAAGCTTTCTTT. It codes for CASSLGQGITEAFF.

This rearrangement joins TRBV2 to TRBJ2-2; possible D gene TRBD1, 6 bases. From germline, CDR1 is SNHLY and CDR2 FYNNEI. The CDR3 totals 16 residues. V was shortened by 6 bases and J by 3 bases, with 17 bases between the two germline ends. The CDR3 DNA sequence: TGTGCCAGCAGCGTCAGTGGGCAGGGGTACACCGGGGAGCTGTTTTTT. This gives the protein CASSVSGQGYTGELFF.

The CDR3: CASSAPSAPMGEQFF. Here the CDR3 DNA reads TGTGCCAGCAGCGCCCCTAGCGCCCCCATGGGTGAGCAGTTCTTC. The chain recombines TRBV5-4 with TRBJ2-1; possible D gene TRBD2, 6 bases. The CDR3 is made up of 15 amino acids. Germline CDR1 and CDR2: SGHNT and YYREEE (reference sequence). V lost 4 bases, J lost 9 bases, and 20 bases lay in between.

As DNA, the CDR3 is TGTGCCAGCAGCTTAGGACAGGGACTGACCTCTGGAAACACCATATATTTT. Its protein is CASSLGQGLTSGNTIYF. The V call is TRBV13, the J call TRBJ1-3, with a weak D call TRBD1 (6 bases). Germline V CDR1 and CDR2: PRHDT, FYEKMQ (reference sequence). The CDR3 loop spans 17 amino acids. V shed 0 bases and J shed 0 bases, with 12 bases lying between them.

The rearrangement uses TRBV6-6 and TRBJ1-1, with 9 bases aligning to TRBD1. Germline-derived CDR1 and CDR2 are MNHNY and SVGAGI (reference sequence). This CDR3 contains 13 residues. V lost 6 bases, J lost 4 bases, and 3 bases stayed unmatched. The CDR3 reads CASRLQGATEAFF. CDR3 nucleotide sequence: TGTGCCAGCAGATTACAGGGGGCCACTGAAGCTTTCTTT.

The V call is TRBV6-1, the J call TRBJ2-3; 13 nucleotides align to TRBD2. V was clipped by 11 bases and J by 9 bases; unmatched bases: 5. This CDR3 is built from 12 residues. Germline loops: CDR1 MNHNS, CDR2 SASEGT. The CDR3 coding sequence is TGTGCCGGCGGACTAGCGGGGGCCACGCAGTATTTT. Translating gives CAGGLAGATQYF.

V and J are TRBV5-1 and TRBJ2-5; TRBD1 might be the D (6 bases). Trimming cost V 5 bases and J 7 bases, with 18 bases left between them. Germline V gene lookup returns CDR1 SGHRS and CDR2 YFSETQ. The CDR3 runs 14 residues. Written as DNA, the CDR3 is TGCGCCAGCAGGCTTGAGGGGGTCCCAGGGACCCAGTACTTC. This encodes CASRLEGVPGTQYF.

V is TRBV27 and J is TRBJ1-1; D ambiguous. V shed 8 bases and J shed 0 bases, with 10 bases lying between them. The CDR3 loop spans 13 amino acids. CDR1 is MNHEY and CDR2 is SMNVEV in the germline V gene (reference sequence). CDR3 nucleotides: TGTGCCAGCTTTCGGGGTCTGAACACTGAAGCTTTCTTT. Encoded protein: CASFRGLNTEAFF.

This sequence joins TRBV28 and TRBJ2-7; 8 bases line up with TRBD1. The junction had 10 bases not matched to a gene; V was cut back by 11 bases and J by 7 bases. The V gene's germline CDR1 is MDHEN and CDR2 SYDVKM. This CDR3 comprises 12 residues. This chain's CDR3 is CASGQGMREQYF. In nucleotides, the CDR3 is TGTGCCTCTGGACAGGGTATGAGGGAGCAGTACTTC.